The source of this T cell receptor (beta chain) is a study of cytomegalovirus exposure and HLA in healthy donors. Regarding the study as a whole: As a later analysis showed, several of the most significant clusters appeared to be linked to common viral pathogens.

On this clone itself: As yet, its antigen is unknown.

The PCR was carried out with 60 Vbeta primers and 13 Jbeta primers. TCRdb's copy holds only in-frame clones and misses some; the assay was immunoSEQ multiplex PCR. The sample holds some 100,000 clones; 65% to 80% are singletons and the top ten take roughly 9.7%. Germline V gene sequence: CDR1 LGHNA, CDR2 YNFKEQ. V was shortened by 0 bases and J by 4 bases, with 12 bases between the two germline ends. The CDR3 spans 15 residues. The chain has TRBV4-2 and TRBJ1-1; D gene unclear. The sample taken for sequencing was PBMCs. The receptor was derived from a man between 40 and 49 years old in good health and CMV-seropositive. CDR3 residues: CASSQDGIGSTEAFF. The CDR3 DNA reads TGTGCCAGCAGCCAAGACGGGATTGGGAGCACTGAAGCTTTCTTT.